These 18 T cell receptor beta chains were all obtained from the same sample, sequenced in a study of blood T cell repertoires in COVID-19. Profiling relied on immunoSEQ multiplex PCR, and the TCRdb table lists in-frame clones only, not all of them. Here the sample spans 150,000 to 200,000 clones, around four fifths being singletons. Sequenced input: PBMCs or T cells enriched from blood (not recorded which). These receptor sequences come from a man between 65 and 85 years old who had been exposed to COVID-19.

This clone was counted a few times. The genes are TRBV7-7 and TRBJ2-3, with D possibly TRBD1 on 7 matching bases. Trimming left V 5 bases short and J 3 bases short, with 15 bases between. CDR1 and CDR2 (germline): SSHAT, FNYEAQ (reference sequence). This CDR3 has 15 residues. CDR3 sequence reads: CASSPGGGGTDTQYF. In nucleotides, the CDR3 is TGTGCCAGCAGCCCAGGGGGAGGAGGAACAGATACGCAGTATTTT.

In nucleotides, the CDR3 is TGCGCCAGCAGCGCGGGACAGAGGAATTCACCCCTCCACTTT. Protein sequence: CASSAGQRNSPLHF. The V and J genes are TRBV5-1 and TRBJ1-6, with 7 nucleotides matching TRBD1. After removal of 4 bases from V and 7 bases from J, the junction contained 5 bases not matched to a gene. The germline gives CDR1 SGHRS, CDR2 YFSETQ. The CDR3 totals 14 residues. The whole variable domain, remainder taken from reference TRBV5-1 and TRBJ1-6, is KAGVTQTPRYLIKTRGQQVTLSCSPISGHRSVSWYQQTPGQGLQFLFEYFSETQRNKGNFPGRFSGRQFSNSRSEMNVSTLELGDSALYLCASSAGQRNSPLHFGNGTRLTVT.

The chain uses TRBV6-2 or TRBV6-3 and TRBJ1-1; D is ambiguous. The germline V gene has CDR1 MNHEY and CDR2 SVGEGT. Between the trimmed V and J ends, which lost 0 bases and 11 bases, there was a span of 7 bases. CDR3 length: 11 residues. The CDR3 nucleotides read TGTGCCAGCAGTTACTCGGCGGGGGCTTTCTTT. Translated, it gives CASSYSAGAFF.

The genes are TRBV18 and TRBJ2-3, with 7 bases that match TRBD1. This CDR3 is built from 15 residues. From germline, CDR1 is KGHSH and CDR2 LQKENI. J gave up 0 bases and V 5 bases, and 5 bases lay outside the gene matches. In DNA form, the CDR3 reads TGTGCCAGCTCAGACAGGGAGAAAAGCACAGATACGCAGTATTTT. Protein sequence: CASSDREKSTDTQYF.

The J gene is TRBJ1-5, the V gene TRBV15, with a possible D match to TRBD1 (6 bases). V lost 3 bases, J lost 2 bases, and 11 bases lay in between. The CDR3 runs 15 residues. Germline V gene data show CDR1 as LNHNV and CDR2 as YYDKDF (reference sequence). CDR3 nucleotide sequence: TGTGCCACCAGCAGTAGACAGGCAGGCAATCAGCCCCAGCATTTT. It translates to CATSSRQAGNQPQHF. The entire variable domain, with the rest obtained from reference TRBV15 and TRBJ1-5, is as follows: DAMVIQNPRYQVTQFGKPVTLSCSQTLNHNVMYWYQQKSSQAPKLLFHYYDKDFNNEADTPDNFQSRRPNTSFCFLDIRSPGLGDTAMYLCATSSRQAGNQPQHFGDGTRLSIL.

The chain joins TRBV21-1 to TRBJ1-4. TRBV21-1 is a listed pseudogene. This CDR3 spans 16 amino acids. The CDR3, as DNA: TGTGCCAGCAGCACTTACGGGGGGTCTTTATTTGAAAAACTGTTTTTT. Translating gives CASSTYGGSLFEKLFF.

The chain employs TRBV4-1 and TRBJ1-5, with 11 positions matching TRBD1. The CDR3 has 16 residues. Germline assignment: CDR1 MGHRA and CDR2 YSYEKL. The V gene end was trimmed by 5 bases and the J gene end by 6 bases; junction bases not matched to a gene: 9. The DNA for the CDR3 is TGCGCCAGCAGCAAGACGGGACAGGGGGACTCTCAGCCCCAGCATTTT. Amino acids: CASSKTGQGDSQPQHF.

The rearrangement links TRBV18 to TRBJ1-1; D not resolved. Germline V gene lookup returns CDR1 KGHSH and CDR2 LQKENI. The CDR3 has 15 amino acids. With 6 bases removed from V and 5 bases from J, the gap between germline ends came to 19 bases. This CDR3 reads CASSLGRIRQTEAFF. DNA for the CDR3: TGTGCCAGCTCTCTGGGGAGGATAAGGCAGACTGAAGCTTTCTTT.

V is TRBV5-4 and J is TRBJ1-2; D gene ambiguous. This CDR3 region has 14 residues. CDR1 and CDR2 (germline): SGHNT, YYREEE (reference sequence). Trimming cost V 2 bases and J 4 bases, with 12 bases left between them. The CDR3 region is CASSFYQASYGYTF. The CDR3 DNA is TGTGCCAGCAGCTTTTACCAGGCGTCCTATGGCTACACCTTC.

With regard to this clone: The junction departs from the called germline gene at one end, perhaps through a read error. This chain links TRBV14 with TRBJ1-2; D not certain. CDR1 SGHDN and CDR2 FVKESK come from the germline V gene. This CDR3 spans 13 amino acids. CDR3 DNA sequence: TGTGCCAGCAGCCAAGATCGGAGGGTCCCACTTCACTTC. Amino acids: CASSQDRRVPLHF.

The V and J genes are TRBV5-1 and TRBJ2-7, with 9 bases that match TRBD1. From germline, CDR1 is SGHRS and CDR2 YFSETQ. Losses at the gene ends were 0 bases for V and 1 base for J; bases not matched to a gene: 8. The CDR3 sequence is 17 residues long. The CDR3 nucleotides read TGCGCCAGCAGCTTGGCCCTAGGACAGGGGACATCCTACGAGCAGTACTTC. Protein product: CASSLALGQGTSYEQYF.

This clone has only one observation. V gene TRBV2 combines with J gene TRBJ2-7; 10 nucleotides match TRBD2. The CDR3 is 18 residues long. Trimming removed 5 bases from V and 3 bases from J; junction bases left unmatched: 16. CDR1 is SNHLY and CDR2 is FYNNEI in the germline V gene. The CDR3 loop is CASSPGMASGGLYYEQYF. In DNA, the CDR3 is TGTGCCAGCAGTCCCGGGATGGCTAGCGGGGGTCTCTACTACGAGCAGTACTTC.

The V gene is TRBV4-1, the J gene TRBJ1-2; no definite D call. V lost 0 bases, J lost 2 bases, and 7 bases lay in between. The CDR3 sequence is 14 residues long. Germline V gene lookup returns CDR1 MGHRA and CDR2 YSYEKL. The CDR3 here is CASSQDLVNYGYTF. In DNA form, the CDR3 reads TGCGCCAGCAGCCAAGATCTCGTGAACTATGGCTACACCTTC.

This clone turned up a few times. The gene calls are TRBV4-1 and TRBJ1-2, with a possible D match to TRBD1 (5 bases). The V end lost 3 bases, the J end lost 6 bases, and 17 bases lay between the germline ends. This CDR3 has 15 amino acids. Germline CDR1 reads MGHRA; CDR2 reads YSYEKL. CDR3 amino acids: CASSQVLGGDDGYTF. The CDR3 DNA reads TGCGCCAGCAGCCAGGTTTTGGGGGGGGACGATGGCTACACCTTC.

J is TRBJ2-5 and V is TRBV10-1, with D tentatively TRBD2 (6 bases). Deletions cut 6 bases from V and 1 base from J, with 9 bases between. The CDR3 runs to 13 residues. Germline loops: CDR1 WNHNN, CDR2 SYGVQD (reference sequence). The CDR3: CASSSGLQETQYF. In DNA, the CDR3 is TGCGCCAGCAGCTCGGGACTCCAAGAGACCCAGTACTTC.

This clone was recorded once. CDR3 amino acids: CASSVGRITYNEQFF. DNA for the CDR3: TGTGCCAGCAGCGTGGGCAGGATCACCTACAATGAGCAGTTCTTC. The chain employs TRBV9 and TRBJ2-1, with unresolved D. V was shortened by 2 bases and J by 2 bases, with 11 bases between the two germline ends. The CDR3 consists of 15 residues. The germline CDR1 and CDR2 sequences are SGDLS and YYNGEE.

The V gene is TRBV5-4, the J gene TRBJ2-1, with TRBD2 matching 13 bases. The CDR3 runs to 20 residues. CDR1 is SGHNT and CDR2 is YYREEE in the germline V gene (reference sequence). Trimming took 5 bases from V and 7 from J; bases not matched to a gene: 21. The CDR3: CASRLPHSTSGRAGENEQFF. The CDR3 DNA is TGTGCCAGCAGGCTCCCACATTCAACTAGCGGGAGGGCCGGGGAGAATGAGCAGTTCTTC.

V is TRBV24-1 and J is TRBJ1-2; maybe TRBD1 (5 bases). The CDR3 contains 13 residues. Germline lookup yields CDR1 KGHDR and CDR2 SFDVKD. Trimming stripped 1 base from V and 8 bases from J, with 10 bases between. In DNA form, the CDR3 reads TGTGCCACCAGTGATTTCGGGGGAGGCGGCTACACCTTC. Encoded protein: CATSDFGGGGYTF.